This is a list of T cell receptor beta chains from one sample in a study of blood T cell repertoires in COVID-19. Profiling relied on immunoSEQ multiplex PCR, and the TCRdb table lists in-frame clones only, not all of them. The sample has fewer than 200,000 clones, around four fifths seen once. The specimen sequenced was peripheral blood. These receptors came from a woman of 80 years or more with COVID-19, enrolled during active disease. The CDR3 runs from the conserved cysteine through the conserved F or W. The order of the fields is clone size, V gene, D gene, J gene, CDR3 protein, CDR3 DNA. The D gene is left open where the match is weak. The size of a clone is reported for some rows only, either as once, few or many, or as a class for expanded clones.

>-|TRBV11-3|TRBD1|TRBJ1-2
CASSSPGTDLRTKYGYTF
TGTGCCAGCAGCTCACCGGGGACAGACCTCCGGACAAAATATGGCTACACCTTC
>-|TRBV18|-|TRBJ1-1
CASSLTVEIEAFF
TGTGCCAGCTCCCTGACAGTCGAGATCGAAGCTTTCTTT
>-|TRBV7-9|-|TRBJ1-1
CASSLEQNTEAFF
TGTGCCAGCAGCTTAGAACAGAACACTGAAGCTTTCTTT
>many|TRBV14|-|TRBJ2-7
CASSPGTYEQYF
TGTGCCAGCAGCCCAGGGACCTACGAGCAGTACTTC
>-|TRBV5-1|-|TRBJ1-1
CASSRAEVNTEAFF
TGCGCCAGCAGTCGCGCAGAGGTGAACACTGAAGCTTTCTTT
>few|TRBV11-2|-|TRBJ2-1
CASSLDQRDEQFF
TGTGCCAGCAGCTTAGATCAACGGGATGAGCAGTTCTTC
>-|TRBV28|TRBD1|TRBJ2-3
CASSPPAGTGHADTQYF
TGTGCCAGCAGTCCCCCCGCCGGGACAGGCCACGCAGATACGCAGTATTTT
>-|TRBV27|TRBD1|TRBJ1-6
CASSKRQGATYNSPLHF
TGTGCCAGCAGTAAGAGACAGGGGGCAACCTATAATTCACCCCTCCACTTT
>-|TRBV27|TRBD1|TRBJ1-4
CASRPHQGAVEKLFF
TGTGCCAGCAGGCCACATCAGGGGGCGGTTGAAAAACTGTTTTTT
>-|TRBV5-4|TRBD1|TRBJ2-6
CASSLGLDRAGANVLTF
TGTGCCAGCAGCTTGGGCCTGGACAGGGCTGGGGCCAACGTCCTGACTTTC
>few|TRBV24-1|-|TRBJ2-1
CATSDPGGVGIMDEQFF
TGTGCCACCAGTGACCCCGGCGGGGTGGGGATCATGGATGAGCAGTTCTTC
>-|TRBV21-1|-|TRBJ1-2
CASSKVVRRGYTF
TGTGCCAGCAGCAAAGTCGTCAGGCGCGGCTACACCTTC
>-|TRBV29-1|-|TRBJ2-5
CSAEVRGRTQYF
TGCAGCGCTGAGGTCCGGGGGAGGACCCAGTACTTC
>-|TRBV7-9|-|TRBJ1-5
CASSLAGGGQPQHF
TGTGCCAGCAGCTTAGCGGGGGGGGGTCAGCCCCAGCATTTT
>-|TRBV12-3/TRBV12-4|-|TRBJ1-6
CASSIQPHSPLHF
TGTGCCAGCAGTATACAGCCCCATTCACCCCTCCACTTT
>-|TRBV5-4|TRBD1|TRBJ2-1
CASSFGQGGNNEQFF
TGTGCCAGCAGCTTCGGACAGGGGGGCAACAATGAGCAGTTCTTC
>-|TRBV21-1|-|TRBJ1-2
CASSVRTPYGYTF
TGTGCCAGCAGCGTTAGGACACCCTATGGCTACACCTTC
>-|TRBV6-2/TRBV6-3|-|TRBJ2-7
CASSYPGPGEQYF
TGTGCCAGCAGTTATCCAGGCCCAGGAGAGCAGTACTTC
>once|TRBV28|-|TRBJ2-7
CASSPPGHMYEQYF
TGTGCCAGCAGTCCCCCGGGACATATGTACGAGCAGTACTTC
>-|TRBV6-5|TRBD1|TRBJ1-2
CASRTGGDYGYTF
TGTGCCAGCAGAACAGGGGGCGACTATGGCTACACCTTC
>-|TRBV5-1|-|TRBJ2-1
CASSLDSPRVYNEQFF
TGCGCCAGCAGCTTGGATTCTCCCAGGGTCTACAATGAGCAGTTCTTC
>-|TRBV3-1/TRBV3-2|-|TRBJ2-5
CASSQTRRETQYF
TGTGCCAGCAGCCAGACGAGGCGGGAGACCCAGTACTTC
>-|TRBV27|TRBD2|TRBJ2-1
CASTQLAGGHNEQFF
TGTGCCAGCACCCAACTAGCGGGGGGCCACAATGAGCAGTTCTTC
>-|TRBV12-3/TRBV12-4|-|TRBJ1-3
CAGKQENGNTIYF
TGTGCCGGCAAACAGGAAAATGGAAACACCATATATTTT
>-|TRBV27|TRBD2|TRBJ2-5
CASSSTSGRVWETQYF
TGTGCCAGCAGTTCGACTAGCGGGAGAGTCTGGGAGACCCAGTACTTC
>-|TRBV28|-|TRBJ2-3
CASSFSTDTQYF
TGTGCCAGCAGTTTTAGTACAGATACGCAGTATTTT
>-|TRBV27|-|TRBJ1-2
CASRQGAQGGYTF
TGTGCCAGCAGGCAAGGCGCGCAGGGGGGCTACACCTTC
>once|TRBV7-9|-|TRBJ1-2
CASSLSGGPEGYTF
TGTGCCAGCAGCCTATCCGGGGGGCCGGAAGGCTACACCTTC
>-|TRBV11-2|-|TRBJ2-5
CASSFAPYREQETQYF
TGTGCCAGCAGCTTCGCACCCTACAGGGAACAAGAGACCCAGTACTTC
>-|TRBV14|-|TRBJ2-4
CASSQDASGPGNF
TGTGCCAGCAGCCAAGATGCGAGCGGGCCGGGAAACTTC
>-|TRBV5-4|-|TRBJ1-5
CASSSGGGHSNQPQHF
TGTGCCAGCAGCTCGGGGGGCGGCCATAGCAATCAGCCCCAGCATTTT
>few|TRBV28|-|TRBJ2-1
CASEAINNEQFF
TGTGCCAGCGAAGCGATTAACAATGAGCAGTTCTTC
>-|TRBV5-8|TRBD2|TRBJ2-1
CASSMPSGSNEQFF
TGTGCCAGCAGCATGCCTAGCGGCTCCAATGAGCAGTTCTTC
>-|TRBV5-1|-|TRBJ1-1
CASGTGVMNTEAFF
TGCGCCAGCGGCACAGGAGTCATGAACACTGAAGCTTTCTTT
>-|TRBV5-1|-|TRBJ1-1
CASSLGIGGMNGAFF
TGCGCCAGCAGCTTGGGGATTGGAGGGATGAACGGGGCTTTCTTT
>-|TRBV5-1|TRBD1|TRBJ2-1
CASSPPTGHGDEQFF
TGCGCCAGCAGCCCCCCGACAGGGCACGGGGATGAGCAGTTCTTC
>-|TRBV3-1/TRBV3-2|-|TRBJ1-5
CASSRQSNQPQHF
TGTGCCAGCAGCCGACAGTCTAATCAGCCCCAGCATTTT
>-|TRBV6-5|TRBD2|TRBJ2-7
CASTSAGGGEYEQYF
TGTGCCAGCACTAGTGCGGGAGGGGGCGAATACGAGCAGTACTTC
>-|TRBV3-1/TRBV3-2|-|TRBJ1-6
CASSSRGGILHF
TGTGCCAGCAGTTCCCGGGGGGGTATCCTCCACTTT
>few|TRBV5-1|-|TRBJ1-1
CASSLERQNGFKAFF
TGCGCCAGCAGCTTGGAGAGACAGAACGGCTTTAAAGCTTTCTTT
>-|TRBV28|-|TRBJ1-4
CASSREDNEKLFF
TGTGCCAGCAGCCGGGAGGATAATGAAAAACTGTTTTTT
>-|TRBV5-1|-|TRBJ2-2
CASTQGRTGELFF
TGCGCCAGCACCCAGGGGCGGACCGGGGAGCTGTTTTTT
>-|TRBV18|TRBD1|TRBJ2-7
CASSPPKGQGASYEQYF
TGTGCCAGCTCACCACCGAAGGGACAGGGGGCTTCCTACGAGCAGTACTTC
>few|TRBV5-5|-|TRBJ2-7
CASSRRGGEQYF
TGTGCCAGCAGCCGCAGAGGCGGCGAGCAGTACTTC
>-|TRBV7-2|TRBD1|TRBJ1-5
CASSFDRGGQPQHF
TGTGCCAGCAGCTTCGACAGGGGAGGCCAGCCCCAGCATTTT
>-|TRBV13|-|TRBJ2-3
CASSELVGTDTQYF
TGTGCCAGCAGCGAACTAGTAGGCACAGATACGCAGTATTTT
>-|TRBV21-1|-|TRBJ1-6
CASSKGPGGFHF
TGTGCCAGCAGCAAAGGTCCTGGGGGGTTCCACTTT
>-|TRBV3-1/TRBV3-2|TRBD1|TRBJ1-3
CASSWDSLSGNTIYF
TGTGCCAGCAGCTGGGACAGCCTCTCTGGAAACACCATATATTTT
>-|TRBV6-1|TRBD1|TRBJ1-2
CASSEVHRGQADYGYTF
TGTGCCAGCAGTGAAGTTCACAGGGGGCAGGCCGATTATGGCTACACCTTC
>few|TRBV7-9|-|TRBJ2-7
CASSLRTSYEQYF
TGTGCCAGCAGCCTGAGGACTTCTTACGAGCAGTACTTC
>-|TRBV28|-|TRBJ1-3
CASQGPPENTIYF
TGTGCCAGTCAGGGTCCCCCTGAAAACACCATATATTTT
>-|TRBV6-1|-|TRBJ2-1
CASSDSSRQFF
TGTGCCAGCAGTGATAGTAGCCGCCAGTTCTTC
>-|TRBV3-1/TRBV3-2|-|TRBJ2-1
CASSPRDLGYNEQFF
TGTGCCAGCAGCCCCCGGGACTTGGGCTACAATGAGCAGTTCTTC
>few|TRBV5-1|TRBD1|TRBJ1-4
CASSLGQGVYEKLFF
TGCGCCAGCAGCCTGGGACAGGGGGTATATGAAAAACTGTTTTTT
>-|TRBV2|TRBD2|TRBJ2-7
CASSDRTSGSKQYF
TGTGCCAGCAGTGATCGGACTAGCGGGAGCAAGCAGTACTTC
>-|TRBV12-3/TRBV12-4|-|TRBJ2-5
CASNPRAKETQYF
TGTGCCAGCAATCCTCGCGCGAAGGAGACCCAGTACTTC
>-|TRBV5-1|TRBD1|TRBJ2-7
CASMSGTGPYEQYF
TGCGCCAGCATGTCCGGGACAGGACCCTACGAGCAGTACTTC
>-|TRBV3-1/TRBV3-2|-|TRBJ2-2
CASSQAGANTGELFF
TGTGCCAGCAGCCAAGCGGGGGCGAACACCGGGGAGCTGTTTTTT
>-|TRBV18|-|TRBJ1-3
CASSPPTGLGNTIYF
TGTGCCAGCTCACCACCAACAGGGTTAGGAAACACCATATATTTT
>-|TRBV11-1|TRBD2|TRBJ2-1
CASGPSGGAREQFF
TGTGCCAGCGGTCCTAGCGGGGGGGCCCGTGAGCAGTTCTTC